This T cell receptor beta chain was sequenced during a study of untreated major depressive disorder. Overall study results and limits: TRBV05-01 (Vbeta 5.1) usage was higher in CD4+ T cells of depressed patients than controls.

All participants were of European descent. Patients had taken no psychiatric medication, including antidepressants, for at least 8 weeks before enrollment. Sequenced by immunoSEQ multiplex PCR; TCRdb stores in-frame clones only, minus some. Here the sample spans approximately 12,000 clones, 75% to 95% being singletons. The CDR3 loop spans 16 amino acids. In germline, CDR1 is MNHEY, CDR2 SVGAGI. J was trimmed by 2 bases and V by 4 bases; bases with no gene match: 10. Details on this clone: The antigen remains undetermined.

The genes are TRBV6-5 and TRBJ2-7, with TRBD1 identical over 8 bases. The source material was CD4+ T cells from PBMCs. The source of this sequence is a woman aged 25-40 years with major depressive disorder. The CDR3 here is CASSSAGTGRPYEQYF. Written as DNA, the CDR3 is TGTGCCAGCAGTTCCGCCGGGACAGGTCGGCCCTACGAGCAGTACTTC.